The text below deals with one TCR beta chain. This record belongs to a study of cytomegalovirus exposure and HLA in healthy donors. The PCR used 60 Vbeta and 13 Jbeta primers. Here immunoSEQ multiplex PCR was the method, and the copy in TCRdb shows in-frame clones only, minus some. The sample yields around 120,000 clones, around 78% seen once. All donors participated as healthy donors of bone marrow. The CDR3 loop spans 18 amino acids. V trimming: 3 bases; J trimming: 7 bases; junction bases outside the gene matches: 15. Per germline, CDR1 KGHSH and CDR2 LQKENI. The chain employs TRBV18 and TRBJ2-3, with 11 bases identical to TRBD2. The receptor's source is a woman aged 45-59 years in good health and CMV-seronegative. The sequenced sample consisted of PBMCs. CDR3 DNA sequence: TGTGCCAGCTCACCCCATATGCCAACTAGCGGGAGCGGATATACGCAGTATTTT. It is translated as CASSPHMPTSGSGYTQYF.